This entry is about one TCR beta chain. Its antigen is unidentified. The entry originates in a study of T cell responses to AZD1222 COVID-19 vaccine. Study-level findings and limits: As reported, nearly half of all spike-specific TCRs target variant regions that are unmutated. Sampling that yielded the repertoires occurred only after the peak T cell response. Once two AZD1222 doses were given, Spike-specific TCR breadth and depth went up.

Combined were second doses at about 4 or about 12 weeks. Some clones are missing from TCRdb's copy, which holds only in-frame ones; the method was immunoSEQ multiplex PCR. The sample consists of about 150,000 clones, under 95% of them appearing once. This receptor was obtained from an adult who received the AZD1222 COVID-19 vaccine. The material sequenced was peripheral blood, taken 28 days after the second AZD1222 dose.

The CDR3 loop reads CASTSNRGLDGYTF. As DNA, the CDR3 is TGTGCCAGCACTTCTAACAGGGGTCTCGATGGCTACACCTTC. V is TRBV13 and J is TRBJ1-2; 7 nucleotides agree with TRBD1. Losses at the gene ends were 7 bases for V and 6 bases for J; bases not matched to a gene: 11. This CDR3 has 14 amino acids. Germline CDR1 PRHDT, CDR2 FYEKMQ (reference sequence).